One sample yielded the 19 T cell receptor beta chains listed below, sequenced in a study of blood T cell repertoires in COVID-19. Produced via immunoSEQ multiplex PCR; TCRdb's table is partial and in-frame only. The table has 110,000 or so clones, just under 90% seen once. Material: peripheral blood. The source is a woman in her forties or fifties with acute or convalescent COVID-19.

The V gene is TRBV18, the J gene TRBJ2-3; TRBD1 matches 10 bases. The length of the CDR3 is 19 residues. Unmatched junction bases numbered 17, after V lost 3 bases and J lost 5 bases. Germline assignment: CDR1 KGHSH and CDR2 LQKENI. Here the CDR3 DNA reads TGTGCCAGCTCACCCCTGGGACAGGGGTGGACTAGGAAACAAGATACGCAGTATTTT. Its protein is CASSPLGQGWTRKQDTQYF.

J is TRBJ1-2 and V is TRBV27; D is unresolved. The germline gives CDR1 MNHEY, CDR2 SMNVEV (reference sequence). The CDR3 spans 12 residues. Trimming took 3 bases from V and 6 from J, leaving 8 bases between them. The CDR3 protein is CASSFKGDGYTF. The CDR3 region has the DNA TGTGCCAGCAGTTTTAAAGGAGATGGCTACACCTTC.

This clone was recorded a few times. This chain links TRBV6-5 with TRBJ2-7; TRBD1 matches 12 bases. This CDR3 comprises 14 residues. From germline, CDR1 is MNHEY and CDR2 SVGAGI. V shed 7 bases and J 9 bases; nucleotides not matched to a gene: 10. This chain's CDR3 is CASMGGDRGLRQYF. The CDR3 nucleotides read TGTGCCAGCATGGGGGGGGACAGGGGGCTCCGGCAGTACTTC.

As DNA, the CDR3 is TGTGCCAGCAGCCAAGCTCAGGTTAATTCACCCCTCCACTTT. Its translation: CASSQAQVNSPLHF. The chain joins TRBV3-1 (or the pseudogene TRBV3-2) to TRBJ1-6; D not certain. V was pared by 1 base and J by 6 bases, with 7 bases between. The CDR3 has 14 residues. Germline CDR1 and CDR2: LGHDT and YNNKEL (reference sequence).

This clone showed up just once. The CDR3 DNA reads as TGCGCCATTCCGGACAGGGGTCATGGCTACACCTTC. Translation: CAIPDRGHGYTF. This chain connects TRBV23-1 to TRBJ1-2; 9 bases fit TRBD1. TRBV23-1 is placed among ORFs of uncertain function. This CDR3 comprises 12 residues. The V gene end was trimmed by 10 bases and the J gene end by 6 bases; junction bases not matched to a gene: 6.

The V call is TRBV4-3, the J call TRBJ1-1, with D uncertain. Looked up from germline, CDR1 is LGHNA and CDR2 is YSLEER. V was shortened by 1 base and J by 1 base, with 4 bases between the two germline ends. CDR3 length equals 13 residues. The CDR3 region is CASSQARNTEAFF. The CDR3 region has the DNA TGCGCCAGCAGCCAAGCCAGGAACACTGAAGCTTTCTTT.

The chain combines TRBV4-3 with TRBJ2-1; 8 bases agree with TRBD1. CDR3 size: 16 residues. The J segment lost 5 bases and the V segment lost 3 bases, leaving 9 bases of the junction unmatched. CDR1 is LGHNA, CDR2 YSLEER, per germline. The CDR3 nucleotides read TGCGCCAGCAGCCAGGACAGGGCGACCCCCCACAATGAGCAGTTCTTC. Residues: CASSQDRATPHNEQFF.

This clone occurred once. The V call is TRBV15, the J call TRBJ2-5; possibly TRBD2 for D (6 bases). The CDR3 extends over 14 amino acids. Germline CDR1 and CDR2: LNHNV and YYDKDF (reference sequence). V lost 3 bases, J lost 1 base, and 9 bases lay in between. The CDR3, as DNA: TGTGCCACCAGCAGCCGGACTACCCAAGAGACCCAGTACTTC. Translated: CATSSRTTQETQYF. Full variable domain (remainder filled in from reference TRBV15 and TRBJ2-5): DAMVIQNPRYQVTQFGKPVTLSCSQTLNHNVMYWYQQKSSQAPKLLFHYYDKDFNNEADTPDNFQSRRPNTSFCFLDIRSPGLGDTAMYLCATSSRTTQETQYFGPGTRLLVL.

The rearrangement links TRBV29-1 to TRBJ2-2; 7 bases fit TRBD1. Germline trimming cut 8 bases from V and 0 bases from J; bases unmatched to any gene: 6. Looked up from germline, CDR1 is SQVTM and CDR2 is ANQGSEA. CDR3 size: 14 residues. This chain's CDR3 is CSTADRTNTGELFF. CDR3 DNA: TGCAGCACCGCGGACAGGACGAACACCGGGGAGCTGTTTTTT.

The chain couples TRBV2 to TRBJ2-1, with TRBD2 identical over 12 bases. V was pared by 5 bases and J by 9 bases, with 8 bases of the junction left unmatched. CDR1 SNHLY and CDR2 FYNNEI come from the germline V gene. The CDR3 is 15 amino acids. The CDR3 DNA is TGTGCCAGCAGTCTAGCGGGGGGGGGTATCGGTGAGCAGTTCTTC. Encoded protein: CASSLAGGGIGEQFF.

In this sample, this clone turned up a few times. This rearrangement joins TRBV7-2 to TRBJ1-5; no clear D. This CDR3 spans 16 amino acids. V shed 2 bases and J shed 0 bases, with 11 bases lying between them. Looked up from germline, CDR1 is SGHTA and CDR2 is FQGNSA. Written as DNA, the CDR3 is TGTGCCAGCAGCTTACGGGCGGGATATAGCAATCAGCCCCAGCATTTT. Its protein product is CASSLRAGYSNQPQHF.

The chain employs TRBV2 and TRBJ2-5, with 10 bases that match TRBD1. V shed 5 bases, J shed 5 bases, and the junction held 5 bases outside the gene matches. Germline-derived CDR1 and CDR2 are SNHLY and FYNNEI. CDR3 size: 14 residues. CDR3 coding DNA: TGTGCCAGCAGTTTGACAGGGGGCGGGGAGACCCAGTACTTC. It yields the protein CASSLTGGGETQYF.

The V call is TRBV4-3, the J call TRBJ2-1, with D possibly TRBD2 on 6 matching bases. Germline CDR1 is LGHNA and CDR2 is YSLEER. The CDR3 contains 15 residues. V lost 0 bases to trimming and J lost 7 bases, with 13 bases between them. CDR3 residues: CASSQEPGAANEQFF. The DNA of the CDR3 is TGCGCCAGCAGCCAAGAGCCGGGAGCCGCAAATGAGCAGTTCTTC.

In this sample, this clone turned up once. The chain joins TRBV25-1 to TRBJ1-1; 8 bases line up with TRBD1. Germline lookup yields CDR1 MGHDK and CDR2 SYGVNS. This CDR3 has 13 amino acids. Germline trimming cut 2 bases from V and 4 bases from J; bases unmatched to any gene: 0. This CDR3 is CASSETGGTEAFF. In DNA form, the CDR3 reads TGTGCCAGCAGTGAAACAGGGGGCACTGAAGCTTTCTTT.

The V and J genes are TRBV7-6 and TRBJ1-2; D is unresolved. V lost 5 bases and J lost 8, with 24 bases in between. From germline, CDR1 is SGHVS and CDR2 FNYEAQ. This CDR3 is 16 amino acids long. The CDR3 reads CASSNLLKGRRSGYTF. CDR3 in DNA: TGTGCCAGCAGCAATCTCCTCAAGGGAAGGAGGAGCGGCTACACCTTC.

The V gene is TRBV19, the J gene TRBJ1-2; 9 bases agree with TRBD1. In germline, CDR1 is LNHDA, CDR2 SQIVND (reference sequence). CDR3 size: 16 residues. The junction had 10 bases not matched to a gene; V was cut back by 8 bases and J by 0 bases. CDR3 amino acids: CASGRGTGTTNYGYTF. CDR3 in DNA: TGTGCCAGTGGACGAGGGACAGGGACCACTAACTATGGCTACACCTTC. Variable domain in full (rest from reference TRBV19 and TRBJ1-2): DGGITQSPKYLFRKEGQNVTLSCEQNLNHDAMYWYRQDPGQGLRLIYYSQIVNDFQKGDIAEGYSVSREKKESFPLTVTSAQKNPTAFYLCASGRGTGTTNYGYTFGSGTRLTVV.

The chain has TRBV10-2 and TRBJ2-2, with 14 bases identical to TRBD2. The trim removed 5 bases at V and 5 bases at J, leaving 4 bases unmatched. The CDR3 has 16 amino acids. Per the germline V gene, CDR1 is WSHSY and CDR2 is SAAADI. The CDR3 coding sequence is TGCGCCAGCAGTCCTGGACTAGCGGGAGGTACCGGGGAGCTGTTTTTT. It yields the protein CASSPGLAGGTGELFF.

The chain has TRBV7-9 and TRBJ2-3, with TRBD2 identical over 9 bases. This CDR3 region has 15 residues. The J segment lost 1 base and the V segment lost 5 bases, leaving 4 bases of the junction unmatched. Germline V gene sequence: CDR1 SEHNR, CDR2 FQNEAQ (reference sequence). CDR3 bases: TGTGCCAGCAGCCTTAGCGGGAGCGGCACAGATACGCAGTATTTT. Protein product: CASSLSGSGTDTQYF.

This chain links TRBV2 with TRBJ2-7; 9 positions match TRBD1. J gave up 5 bases and V 7 bases, and 6 bases lay outside the gene matches. The length of the CDR3 is 13 residues. Germline V CDR1 and CDR2: SNHLY, FYNNEI. CDR3 loop: CASNGQGFDEQYF. DNA of the CDR3: TGTGCCAGCAATGGACAGGGGTTCGACGAGCAGTACTTC.